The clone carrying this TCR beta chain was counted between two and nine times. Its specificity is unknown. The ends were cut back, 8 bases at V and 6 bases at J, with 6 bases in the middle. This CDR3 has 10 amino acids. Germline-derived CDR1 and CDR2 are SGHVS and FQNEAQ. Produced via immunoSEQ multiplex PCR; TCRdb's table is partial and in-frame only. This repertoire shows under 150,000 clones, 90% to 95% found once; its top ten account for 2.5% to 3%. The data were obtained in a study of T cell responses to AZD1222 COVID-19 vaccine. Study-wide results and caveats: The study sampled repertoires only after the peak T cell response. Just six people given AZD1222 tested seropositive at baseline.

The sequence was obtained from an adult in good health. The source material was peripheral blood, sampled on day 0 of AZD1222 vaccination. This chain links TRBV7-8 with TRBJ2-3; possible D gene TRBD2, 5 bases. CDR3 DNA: TGTGCCAGCGGAGGCGATACGCAGTATTTT. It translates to CASGGDTQYF.